This TCR beta chain is from a study of PD-1 blockade in classical Hodgkin lymphoma. Produced via immunoSEQ multiplex PCR; TCRdb's table is partial and in-frame only. The sample consists of about 9,800 clones, over 65% of them appearing once. Described time point: cycle 4 day 1 (C4D1), after about 6 weeks of nivolumab. Every patient experienced relapse after autologous stem cell transplantation, and brentuximab vedotin exposure varied. Applied to thawed PBMCs, magnetic negative selection was the method used to isolate CD8+ T cells. V trimming: 0 bases; J trimming: 8 bases; junction bases outside the gene matches: 7. Per germline, CDR1 SGHRS and CDR2 YFSETQ. The CDR3 is 14 residues long.

The sequence derives from a human donor with classical Hodgkin lymphoma. The gene calls are TRBV5-1 and TRBJ1-2; 7 nucleotides align to TRBD1. The input for sequencing was CD8+ T cells from blood, taken before the fourth cycle of nivolumab. In DNA, the CDR3 is TGCGCCAGCAGCTTGGCGACAGGGAGTGAGGGCTACACCTTC. It encodes CASSLATGSEGYTF.